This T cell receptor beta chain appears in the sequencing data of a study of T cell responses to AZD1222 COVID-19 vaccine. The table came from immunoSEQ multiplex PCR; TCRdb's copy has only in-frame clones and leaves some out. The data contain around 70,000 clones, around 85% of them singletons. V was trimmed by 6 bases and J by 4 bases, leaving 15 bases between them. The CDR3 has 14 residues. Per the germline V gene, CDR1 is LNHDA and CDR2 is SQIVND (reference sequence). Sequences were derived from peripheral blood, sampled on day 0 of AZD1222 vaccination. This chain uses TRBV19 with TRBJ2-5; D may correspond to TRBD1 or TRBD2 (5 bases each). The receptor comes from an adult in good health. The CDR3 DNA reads TGTGCCAGTAGCCTCCGGGGCCGCGGAGAGACCCAGTACTTC. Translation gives CASSLRGRGETQYF.